What follows are 30 T cell receptor beta chains derived from one specimen sequenced in a study of shared clonotypes between healthy human individuals. TCRdb's copy holds only in-frame clones and misses some; the assay was immunoSEQ multiplex PCR. The sample carries more than 2,000,000 clones, approximately 93% recorded once. The sequencing input was naive CD4+ T cells from PBMCs. The subset is: CD45RA+ positively selected. The source is a man younger than 30 in good health. Some clones in this sample may be carry-over from other donors' samples.

This sequence joins TRBV28 and TRBJ2-3; 11 nucleotides agree with TRBD2. From germline, CDR1 is MDHEN and CDR2 SYDVKM. With 5 bases clipped from V and 0 bases from J, the junction kept 16 bases outside the gene matches. The CDR3 has 20 amino acids. The CDR3 region is CASSPRPGLADPSSTDTQYF. The DNA of the CDR3 is TGTGCCAGCAGTCCCAGACCGGGACTAGCGGACCCGTCTAGCACAGATACGCAGTATTTT. The complete variable domain, with remaining parts taken from reference TRBV28 and TRBJ2-3, reads DVKVTQSSRYLVKRTGEKVFLECVQDMDHENMFWYRQDPGLGLRLIYFSYDVKMKEKGDIPEGYSVSREKKERFSLILESASTNQTSMYLCASSPRPGLADPSSTDTQYFGPGTRLTVL.

A remark on this clone: Other DNA sequences from this sample encode an identical CDR3 as well. The V call is TRBV2, the J call TRBJ2-3, with no clear D. The CDR3 spans 12 residues. Trimming removed 7 bases from V and 4 bases from J, with 9 bases in between. Germline V gene sequence: CDR1 SNHLY, CDR2 FYNNEI. This CDR3 is CASKERADTQYF. In nucleotides, the CDR3 is TGTGCCAGCAAGGAGAGAGCAGATACGCAGTATTTT.

V and J are TRBV7-2 and TRBJ1-2; 10 nucleotides align to TRBD1. Germline lookup yields CDR1 SGHTA and CDR2 FQGNSA. J was trimmed by 3 bases and V by 5 bases; bases with no gene match: 3. The CDR3 extends over 14 amino acids. CDR3 region: CASSPTGGYYGYTF. CDR3 nucleotide sequence: TGTGCCAGCAGCCCGACAGGGGGCTACTATGGCTACACCTTC.

This clone was counted once. Other DNA sequences from this sample encode an identical CDR3 as well. This chain links TRBV5-1 with TRBJ2-5, with TRBD1 matching over 11 bases. CDR3 length equals 15 residues. From germline, CDR1 is SGHRS and CDR2 YFSETQ. V trimming: 4 bases; J trimming: 2 bases; junction bases outside the gene matches: 4. CDR3 sequence: CASSPGTGGQETQYF. In nucleotides, the CDR3 is TGCGCCAGCAGCCCCGGGACAGGGGGACAAGAGACCCAGTACTTC.

The chain couples TRBV13 to TRBJ2-4; the match to TRBD1 covers 7 bases. Looked up from germline, CDR1 is PRHDT and CDR2 is FYEKMQ (reference sequence). V shed 4 bases and J 9 bases; nucleotides not matched to a gene: 18. This CDR3 has 17 amino acids. The CDR3 loop reads CASSSTTGQASLGIQYF. The DNA for the CDR3 is TGTGCCAGCAGCTCGACTACCGGACAGGCTTCCTTGGGCATTCAGTACTTC.

This clone was seen more than once but under ten times. The chain joins TRBV2 to TRBJ1-5; D unclear. Germline-derived CDR1 and CDR2 are SNHLY and FYNNEI. V was cut by 6 bases and J by 6 bases, with 9 bases left in between. The CDR3 covers 12 residues. CDR3 in DNA: TGTGCCAGCAGGATAGACCTTCAGCCCCAGCATTTT. It yields the protein CASRIDLQPQHF.

This clone has just one count. V usage is TRBV9 and J usage is TRBJ2-2; D may match TRBD1 or TRBD2 (5 bases each). Trimming left V 0 bases short and J 4 bases short, with 10 bases between. The CDR3 runs to 15 residues. Germline-derived CDR1 and CDR2 are SGDLS and YYNGEE. DNA for the CDR3: TGTGCCAGCAGCGTAGCGGGGACCCTCACCGGGGAGCTGTTTTTT. Its protein product is CASSVAGTLTGELFF.

In its sample, this clone was seen once. The chain joins TRBV29-1 to TRBJ1-2; weak D call: TRBD1 (5 bases). Germline values: CDR1 SQVTM, CDR2 ANQGSEA. Trimming stripped 7 bases from V and 3 bases from J, with 18 bases between. This CDR3 has 14 amino acids. This CDR3 reads CSARRAGIDYGYTF. CDR3 DNA sequence: TGCAGCGCCCGAAGGGCAGGGATAGACTATGGCTACACCTTC.

V is TRBV2 and J is TRBJ2-2; 9 bases map to TRBD2. This CDR3 has 15 amino acids. Germline-derived CDR1 and CDR2 are SNHLY and FYNNEI. V trimming: 7 bases; J trimming: 3 bases; junction bases outside the gene matches: 6. The CDR3 is CASTYSGRDTGELFF. DNA of the CDR3: TGTGCCAGCACTTATAGCGGGAGAGACACCGGGGAGCTGTTTTTT.

This chain uses TRBV6-4 with TRBJ2-3, with TRBD1 matching 9 bases. The CDR3 extends over 17 amino acids. CDR1 MRHNA and CDR2 SNTAGT come from the germline V gene. J lost 1 base, V lost 6 bases, and 11 bases had no gene match. In nucleotides, the CDR3 is TGTGCCAGCAGCGCCCAAGGCGGACAGGGGCGCACAGATACGCAGTATTTT. Amino acids: CASSAQGGQGRTDTQYF.

On this clone: Other DNA sequences from this sample encode an identical CDR3 as well. The J gene is TRBJ1-5, the V gene TRBV28; maybe TRBD1 (5 bases). Trimming took 5 bases from V and 2 from J, leaving 13 bases between them. The V gene's germline CDR1 is MDHEN and CDR2 SYDVKM. This CDR3 is built from 15 residues. The CDR3 DNA reads TGTGCCAGCAGTCGGAGGAGGGGTGGCAATCAGCCCCAGCATTTT. Protein sequence: CASSRRRGGNQPQHF.

The rearrangement uses TRBV7-2 and TRBJ2-7, with D hard to call. Germline CDR1 reads SGHTA; CDR2 reads FQGNSA. This CDR3 has 17 amino acids. V dropped 4 bases and J dropped 0 bases, with 19 bases sitting between them. The chain's CDR3 is CASSSFGRGGASYEQYF. DNA of the CDR3: TGTGCCAGCAGCTCCTTCGGTCGCGGCGGAGCCTCCTACGAGCAGTACTTC.

The genes are TRBV7-8 and TRBJ2-7; D may be TRBD1 or TRBD2 (7 bases each). This CDR3 has 18 residues. CDR1 is SGHVS and CDR2 is FQNEAQ in the germline V gene. The germline V and J ends were trimmed by 2 bases and 4 bases, with 24 bases remaining between them. The CDR3 is CASSLREGIPGQRYEQYF. CDR3 DNA sequence: TGTGCCAGCAGCTTAAGGGAGGGTATACCGGGACAGAGGTACGAGCAGTACTTC.

This clone was seen just once. This rearrangement joins TRBV28 to TRBJ2-1, with 7 bases identical to TRBD2. The germline V gene has CDR1 MDHEN and CDR2 SYDVKM. Trimming cost V 5 bases and J 4 bases; bases outside gene matches: 11. The CDR3 spans 16 residues. The CDR3: CASSATASGLYNEQFF. CDR3 nucleotides: TGTGCCAGCAGTGCTACTGCTAGCGGCCTATACAATGAGCAGTTCTTC.

This chain links TRBV30 with TRBJ2-7; TRBD1 matches at 7 bases. Germline lookup yields CDR1 GTSNPN and CDR2 SVGIG (reference sequence). The V gene end was trimmed by 3 bases and the J gene end by 4 bases; junction bases not matched to a gene: 12. This CDR3 is 15 amino acids long. The CDR3 region has the DNA TGTGCCTGGAGACTTCGGGACAGTTACTCGTACGAGCAGTACTTC. Amino acid sequence: CAWRLRDSYSYEQYF.

The chain links TRBV19 to TRBJ2-7; 9 bases agree with TRBD1. V dropped 4 bases and J dropped 5; count of bases not matched to a gene: 12. CDR1 LNHDA and CDR2 SQIVND come from the germline V gene (reference sequence). The CDR3 spans 16 residues. CDR3 coding DNA: TGTGCCAGTAGTACGAGAACCCCGGGACAGGGCAACGAGCAGTACTTC. Protein: CASSTRTPGQGNEQYF.

This chain uses TRBV9 with TRBJ1-4; D remains ambiguous. CDR1 SGDLS and CDR2 YYNGEE come from the germline V gene. V gave up 0 bases and J gave up 9 bases, with 15 bases separating them. CDR3 length: 15 residues. The CDR3 is CASSVEGLPEQKLFF. DNA for the CDR3: TGTGCCAGCAGCGTAGAAGGGCTGCCAGAACAAAAACTGTTTTTT.

The chain recombines TRBV2 with TRBJ2-3; 12 bases agree with TRBD2. CDR3 size: 16 residues. J gave up 7 bases and V 3 bases, and 8 bases lay outside the gene matches. Per the germline V gene, CDR1 is SNHLY and CDR2 is FYNNEI. The CDR3 DNA sequence: TGTGCCAGCAGTGAGTTGGCTAGCGGGAGGGGAAATACGCAGTATTTT. This codes for CASSELASGRGNTQYF.

The sample holds one count of this clone. V and J are TRBV9 and TRBJ1-1; D call uncertain. The V gene's germline CDR1 is SGDLS and CDR2 YYNGEE. The CDR3 is made up of 13 amino acids. V gave up 0 bases and J gave up 3 bases, with 6 bases separating them. CDR3 amino acids: CASSVVGDTEAFF. In DNA, the CDR3 is TGTGCCAGCAGCGTAGTTGGGGACACTGAAGCTTTCTTT.

The chain is built from TRBV14 and TRBJ2-7; D gene unclear. This CDR3 is built from 13 residues. The ends were cut back, 3 bases at V and 4 bases at J, with 10 bases in the middle. Germline values: CDR1 SGHDN, CDR2 FVKESK. CDR3 nucleotides: TGTGCCAGCAGCCATCTTGCGGATTACGAGCAGTACTTC. Translation: CASSHLADYEQYF. Full variable domain (missing parts from reference TRBV14 and TRBJ2-7): EAGVTQFPSHSVIEKGQTVTLRCDPISGHDNLYWYRRVMGKEIKFLLHFVKESKQDESGMPNNRFLAERTGGTYSTLKVQPAELEDSGVYFCASSHLADYEQYFGPGTRLTVT.

This sequence joins TRBV5-1 and TRBJ1-1; the D is unclear. Germline values: CDR1 SGHRS, CDR2 YFSETQ. With 0 bases removed from V and 1 base from J, the gap between germline ends came to 19 bases. CDR3 length: 18 residues. As DNA, the CDR3 is TGCGCCAGCAGCTTGGGCCCCTCCACGGGCACCAGGAACACTGAAGCTTTCTTT. Translation gives CASSLGPSTGTRNTEAFF.

The chain uses TRBV29-1 and TRBJ2-5; tentatively, D is TRBD1 (7 bases). The V and J ends lost 6 bases and 5 bases respectively, with 16 bases between them. This CDR3 spans 13 amino acids. Germline CDR1 and CDR2: SQVTM and ANQGSEA. CDR3: CSVQGQAGETQYF. CDR3 bases: TGCAGCGTCCAAGGACAGGCGGGGGAGACCCAGTACTTC.

The chain employs TRBV27 and TRBJ1-2; D remains unclear. Trimming pared 2 bases from V and 8 bases from J, leaving 21 bases between. The CDR3 is made up of 16 amino acids. The germline CDR1 and CDR2 sequences are MNHEY and SMNVEV (reference sequence). CDR3 loop: CASSLGGRRALGGYTF. The CDR3 DNA reads TGTGCCAGCAGTTTAGGCGGCAGAAGGGCTCTGGGAGGCTACACCTTC.

The chain couples TRBV18 to TRBJ2-1; a possible D gene is TRBD2 (5 bases). Germline CDR1 KGHSH, CDR2 LQKENI. The ends were cut back, 1 base at V and 0 bases at J, with 10 bases in the middle. The CDR3 runs to 16 residues. This chain's CDR3 is CASSPLSSLSYNEQFF. For the CDR3, the DNA is TGTGCCAGCTCACCACTCTCTAGCCTCTCCTACAATGAGCAGTTCTTC.

The chain has TRBV28 and TRBJ2-5, with 8 bases lining up with TRBD1. This CDR3 spans 16 amino acids. Germline V gene lookup returns CDR1 MDHEN and CDR2 SYDVKM. The junction had 12 bases not matched to a gene; V was cut back by 2 bases and J by 7 bases. Written as DNA, the CDR3 is TGTGCCAGCAGTTTAACGGGACAGGTTGTATTCGGGACCCAGTACTTC. This codes for CASSLTGQVVFGTQYF.

This chain connects TRBV9 to TRBJ2-3, with no clear D. The length of the CDR3 is 14 residues. Trimming cost V 2 bases and J 1 base, with 8 bases left between them. CDR1 and CDR2 from the germline V gene are SGDLS and YYNGEE. The CDR3 protein is CASSVETRTDTQYF. The DNA for the CDR3 is TGTGCCAGCAGCGTCGAAACCCGCACAGATACGCAGTATTTT.

CDR3: CASSLGTVTGELFF. Written as DNA, the CDR3 is TGTGCCAGCAGCTTAGGGACCGTAACCGGGGAGCTGTTTTTT. This chain joins TRBV11-3 and TRBJ2-2; no clear D gene. Germline V gives CDR1 SGHNT, CDR2 YENEEA. This CDR3 comprises 14 residues. Trimming shortened V by 1 base and J by 5 bases, and 8 bases separated the two germline ends.

The gene calls are TRBV9 and TRBJ2-1, with 9 bases lining up with TRBD1. The V gene end was trimmed by 4 bases and the J gene end by 3 bases; junction bases not matched to a gene: 8. Germline assignment: CDR1 SGDLS and CDR2 YYNGEE. The CDR3 is 16 amino acids. In nucleotides, the CDR3 is TGTGCCAGCAGCACCATACCGGGACAGGGCTACAATGAGCAGTTCTTC. Its translation: CASSTIPGQGYNEQFF.

This clone was counted between two and nine times. The gene calls are TRBV2 and TRBJ1-2, with D possibly being TRBD1 (5 bases). From germline, CDR1 is SNHLY and CDR2 FYNNEI. Between the trimmed V and J ends, which lost 3 bases and 4 bases, there was a span of 9 bases. The CDR3 is 13 residues long. The CDR3, as DNA: TGTGCCAGCAGTGACAGGGAGCCCTATGGCTACACCTTC. Translating it yields CASSDREPYGYTF.

The chain uses TRBV5-5 and TRBJ1-1; the match to TRBD1 covers 7 bases. Germline assignment: CDR1 SGHKS and CDR2 YYEKEE (reference sequence). There are 15 residues in the CDR3. V trimming: 3 bases; J trimming: 1 base; junction bases outside the gene matches: 6. Here the CDR3 DNA reads TGTGCCAGCAGCTGGAGGGGACAGCAGAACACTGAAGCTTTCTTT. It specifies CASSWRGQQNTEAFF.